This T cell receptor (beta chain) was identified during a study of T cells in women clearing cervical HPV infection. On the study more broadly: Only a few women had HLA typing results available.

The CDR3 is made up of 14 amino acids. V lost 4 bases to trimming and J lost 3 bases, with 12 bases between them. Per germline, CDR1 WNHNN and CDR2 SYGVQD (reference sequence). Concerning this clone: Its antigen is not known. The read terminates 3 residues ahead of where the CDR3 ends, so the germline J gene completes it.

Libraries were prepared by immunoSEQ multiplex PCR; TCRdb keeps only in-frame clonotypes and omits some of them. The specimen's table records more than 40,000 clones. Whole-study results and caveats: Each sample's T-cell count was unknown, possibly confounding richness. Controls had more TRBV6-7 (0.16%) than cases (approximately 0.11%).

The source material was blood buffy coat. V gene TRBV10-1 combines with J gene TRBJ1-1, with a possible D match to TRBD1 (6 bases). The TCR comes from a woman aged 18 to 75 with a cervical HPV16 infection that either progressed to CIN3+ or cleared (not recorded which). This CDR3 is CASSAIQGHTEAFF. The CDR3 bases that were read are TGCGCCAGCAGTGCGATACAGGGTCACACTGAA.